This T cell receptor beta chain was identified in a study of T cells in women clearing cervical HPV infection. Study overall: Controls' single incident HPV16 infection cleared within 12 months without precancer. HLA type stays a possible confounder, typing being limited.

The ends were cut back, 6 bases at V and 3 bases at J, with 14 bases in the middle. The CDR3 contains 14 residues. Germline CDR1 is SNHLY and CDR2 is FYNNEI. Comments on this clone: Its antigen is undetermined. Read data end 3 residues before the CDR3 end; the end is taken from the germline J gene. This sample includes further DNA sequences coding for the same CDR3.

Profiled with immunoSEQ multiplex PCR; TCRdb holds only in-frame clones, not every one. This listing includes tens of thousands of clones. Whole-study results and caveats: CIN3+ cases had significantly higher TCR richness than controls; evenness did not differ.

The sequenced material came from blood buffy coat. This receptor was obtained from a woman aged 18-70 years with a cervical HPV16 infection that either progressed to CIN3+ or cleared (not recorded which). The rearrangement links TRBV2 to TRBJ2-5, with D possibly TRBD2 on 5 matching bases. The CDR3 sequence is CASSYPTNEETQYF. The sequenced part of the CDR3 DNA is TGTGCCAGCAGCTACCCGACTAATGAAGAGACC.